Each of the 9 T cell receptor beta chains below was sequenced from the same sample in a study of T cells in Graves' hyperthyroidism and ophthalmopathy. TCR beta CDR3 region amplification was performed from RNA transcripts. TCR CDR3 underwent first-round RT-PCR with the HTBI primer set. Using its own MiXCR run on the multiplex PCR reads, TCRdb lists one record per CDR3 protein. This table holds a few hundred thousand distinct CDR3 sequences, about 25% found once. The sample was blood. These receptors came from a man aged 45 to 65 with Graves' hyperthyroidism.

The chain is built from TRBV2 and TRBJ1-6; perhaps TRBD1 as D (5 bases). The CDR3 consists of 13 residues. Germline CDR1 is SNHLY and CDR2 is FYNNEI. V lost 6 bases, J lost 10 bases, and 13 bases lay in between. The CDR3 sequence is CASSEQGTSPLHF. The DNA for the CDR3 is TGTGCCAGCAGCGAGCAGGGTACCTCACCCCTCCACTTT.

In its sample, this clonotype was seen many times. This rearrangement joins TRBV12-3 or TRBV12-4 to TRBJ2-7, with D possibly being TRBD2 (6 bases). The germline V and J ends were trimmed by 5 bases and 6 bases, with 17 bases remaining between them. CDR3 length equals 14 residues. The CDR3, as DNA: TGTGCCAGCAGTCCCTCCCGGAGGGCTACCGAGCAGTACTTC. Residues: CASSPSRRATEQYF.

At least ten counts were recorded for this clonotype. The chain uses TRBV11-1 and TRBJ2-5, with TRBD2 matching over 11 bases. The CDR3 runs 15 residues. Germline values: CDR1 SGHAT, CDR2 FQDESV (reference sequence). V trimming: 4 bases; J trimming: 5 bases; junction bases outside the gene matches: 6. The CDR3 loop is CASSSYSGRDETQYF. In DNA, the CDR3 is TGTGCCAGCAGCTCCTATAGCGGGAGGGACGAGACCCAGTACTTC.

The table lists this clonotype with many counts. The chain uses TRBV7-8 and TRBJ2-7; TRBD1 might be the D (6 bases). The CDR3 is 15 residues long. Germline CDR1 and CDR2: SGHVS and FQNEAQ. Deletions cut 3 bases from V and 2 bases from J, with 14 bases between. The CDR3 DNA reads as TGTGCCAGCAGCTTTATGCCAGGGGAGACCTACGAGCAGTACTTC. Its protein is CASSFMPGETYEQYF.

This clonotype is a singleton in its sample. At one end the junction does not follow the germline gene, possibly because of a read error. The chain links TRBV5-6 to TRBJ2-3, with D perhaps matching TRBD1 (5 bases). The CDR3 is 14 residues long. In germline, CDR1 is SGHDT, CDR2 YYEEEE. The CDR3 nucleotides are TGTGCCGGCAGCTTGGGGCCCCGCACAGATACGCAGTATTTT. This translates into CAGSLGPRTDTQYF. Together with reference TRBV5-6 and TRBJ2-3, the CDR3 gives the full variable domain: DAGVTQSPTHLIKTRGQQVTLRCSPKSGHDTVSWYQQALGQGPQFIFQYYEEEERQRGNFPDRFSGHQFPNYSSELNVNALLLGDSALYLCAGSLGPRTDTQYFGPGTRLTVL.

This clonotype was counted many times. This chain joins TRBV6-1 and TRBJ2-7; 9 nucleotides line up with TRBD1. V lost 6 bases to trimming and J lost 5 bases; unmatched junction nucleotides: 5. The CDR3 is 13 amino acids. CDR1 and CDR2 from the germline V gene are MNHNS and SASEGT. The CDR3 is CASRSGTGHEQYF. The CDR3 DNA is TGTGCCAGCAGATCCGGGACAGGGCACGAGCAGTACTTC.

The table lists this clonotype with many counts. The gene calls are TRBV19 and TRBJ1-1; D gene unclear. The CDR3 contains 12 residues. Looked up from germline, CDR1 is LNHDA and CDR2 is SQIVND (reference sequence). The V end was cut by 9 bases, the J end by 1 base, with 9 bases between. Written as DNA, the CDR3 is TGTGCCAGCAGTCGACAGAACACTGAAGCTTTCTTT. This sequence encodes CASSRQNTEAFF.

The gene calls are TRBV5-5 and TRBJ2-7; D ambiguous. CDR3 length equals 14 residues. Trimming pared 0 bases from V and 5 bases from J, leaving 12 bases between. The germline CDR1 and CDR2 sequences are SGHKS and YYEKEE (reference sequence). CDR3 coding DNA: TGTGCCAGCAGCTTGGTAGGAAGCCGGGACGAGCAGTACTTC. Its translation is CASSLVGSRDEQYF.

The V call is TRBV29-1, the J call TRBJ2-5; 10 positions agree with TRBD1. Germline trimming cut 4 bases from V and 4 bases from J; bases unmatched to any gene: 6. This CDR3 contains 14 residues. The germline V gene encodes CDR1 SQVTM and CDR2 ANQGSEA. The DNA of the CDR3 is TGCAGCGTTGTGGACAGGGGGGAGTCAGAGACCCAGTACTTC. It encodes CSVVDRGESETQYF.